What follows are 24 T cell receptor beta chains derived from one specimen sequenced in a study of cytomegalovirus exposure and HLA in healthy donors. 13 Jbeta primers and 60 Vbeta primers were used for the PCR. TCRdb's copy holds only in-frame clones and misses some; the assay was immunoSEQ multiplex PCR. The sample lists under 150,000 clones, nearly 85% occurring once. Input material: PBMCs. These receptors originate from a boy under 18 in good health and CMV-seronegative.

The chain couples TRBV5-1 to TRBJ2-5; TRBD1 might be the D (6 bases). This CDR3 contains 13 residues. CDR1 is SGHRS, CDR2 YFSETQ, per germline. Trimming pared 5 bases from V and 4 bases from J, leaving 12 bases between. This chain's CDR3 is CASREPGVETQYF. The CDR3 DNA follows: TGCGCCAGCAGGGAGCCAGGGGTAGAGACCCAGTACTTC.

V usage is TRBV2 and J usage is TRBJ2-7, with TRBD2 identical over 9 bases. From germline, CDR1 is SNHLY and CDR2 FYNNEI. The CDR3 sequence is 16 residues long. V lost 3 bases and J lost 5; bases outside the gene matches: 11. This CDR3 is CASSDPYSSGSNEQYF. The CDR3 region has the DNA TGTGCCAGCAGTGACCCATACAGTAGCGGGAGCAACGAGCAGTACTTC.

The V gene is TRBV27, the J gene TRBJ2-7; tentatively, D is TRBD2 (5 bases). V was shortened by 3 bases and J by 0 bases, with 9 bases between the two germline ends. CDR3 length: 14 amino acids. CDR1 is MNHEY and CDR2 is SMNVEV in the germline V gene (reference sequence). This chain's CDR3 is CASSFVGSSYEQYF. Here the CDR3 DNA reads TGTGCCAGCAGTTTTGTAGGGAGCTCCTACGAGCAGTACTTC.

This chain joins TRBV7-2 and TRBJ2-5, with 7 bases matching TRBD2. CDR3 length equals 14 residues. Germline V gives CDR1 SGHTA, CDR2 FQGNSA. J lost 1 base, V lost 5 bases, and 4 bases had no gene match. The CDR3 spells CASSQLAFQETQYF. DNA for the CDR3: TGTGCCAGCAGCCAACTAGCGTTCCAAGAGACCCAGTACTTC. The variable domain in full, completed from reference TRBV7-2 and TRBJ2-5, reads GAGVSQSPSNKVTEKGKDVELRCDPISGHTALYWYRQSLGQGLEFLIYFQGNSAPDKSGLPSDRFSAERTGGSVSTLTIQRTQQEDSAVYLCASSQLAFQETQYFGPGTRLLVL.

The chain has TRBV12-5 and TRBJ1-5; D gene unclear. Per the germline V gene, CDR1 is LGHNT and CDR2 is FRNRAP. This CDR3 has 17 residues. V shed 0 bases and J shed 0 bases, with 12 bases lying between them. As DNA, the CDR3 is TGTGCTAGTGGTTTGGTACTAGGACGGTATAGCAATCAGCCCCAGCATTTT. Translation: CASGLVLGRYSNQPQHF.

The chain recombines TRBV7-2 with TRBJ2-3; 13 bases align to TRBD2. CDR1 SGHTA and CDR2 FQGNSA come from the germline V gene. This CDR3 is 16 amino acids long. The ends lost 3 bases at V and 6 bases at J; junction bases unmatched: 6. CDR3 sequence: CASSFGLAGVGDTQYF. The CDR3 nucleotides read TGTGCCAGCAGCTTTGGACTAGCGGGAGTGGGCGATACGCAGTATTTT.

V usage is TRBV6-4 and J usage is TRBJ2-7; TRBD2 is a possible D gene (6 bases). CDR1 is MRHNA, CDR2 SNTAGT, per germline. The CDR3 runs 13 residues. Trimming shortened V by 2 bases and J by 4 bases, and 9 bases separated the two germline ends. The CDR3 spells CASSDAGTYEQYF. CDR3 nucleotides: TGTGCCAGCAGTGACGCGGGGACTTACGAGCAGTACTTC.

J is TRBJ1-2 and V is TRBV27; 7 positions agree with TRBD1. Germline assignment: CDR1 MNHEY and CDR2 SMNVEV (reference sequence). V lost 6 bases, J lost 4 bases, and 5 bases stayed unmatched. The CDR3 is 13 amino acids. The CDR3 protein is CASSSAGGYGYTF. The CDR3 nucleotides are TGTGCCAGCAGCTCCGCAGGGGGCTATGGCTACACCTTC.

This clone was counted once. The V and J genes are TRBV6-5 and TRBJ1-4; a possible D gene is TRBD1 (5 bases). Between the trimmed V and J ends, which lost 4 bases and 0 bases, there was a span of 9 bases. Germline lookup yields CDR1 MNHEY and CDR2 SVGAGI. The CDR3 extends over 15 amino acids. For the CDR3, the DNA is TGTGCCAGCAGTTGGGGGAGGGCAACTAATGAAAAACTGTTTTTT. Translating it yields CASSWGRATNEKLFF.

This chain connects TRBV6-1 to TRBJ1-2; the D is unclear. The CDR3 is made up of 12 amino acids. V lost 3 bases and J 3 bases, leaving 5 bases between the germline ends. CDR1 and CDR2 from the germline V gene are MNHNS and SASEGT. The chain's CDR3 is CASSDGDYGYTF. The CDR3 nucleotides read TGTGCCAGCAGTGACGGGGACTATGGCTACACCTTC.

This chain connects TRBV6-5 to TRBJ1-5; TRBD1 is a possible D gene (5 bases). The CDR3 has 11 amino acids. Trimming removed 4 bases from V and 9 bases from J, with 7 bases in between. Looked up from germline, CDR1 is MNHEY and CDR2 is SVGAGI. CDR3 in DNA: TGTGCCAGCAGTTCCGGGGGGCCCCAGCATTTT. It encodes CASSSGGPQHF.

The chain employs TRBV5-4 and TRBJ2-5, with TRBD2 as a possible D gene (5 bases). The CDR3 extends over 17 amino acids. Looked up from germline, CDR1 is SGHNT and CDR2 is YYREEE (reference sequence). The V end lost 3 bases, the J end lost 1 base, and 19 bases lay between the germline ends. The CDR3 protein is CASSSHGVGSAQETQYF. The CDR3 DNA is TGTGCCAGCAGCTCCCACGGGGTAGGGTCGGCCCAAGAGACCCAGTACTTC. Together with reference TRBV5-4 and TRBJ2-5, the CDR3 gives the full variable domain: ETGVTQSPTHLIKTRGQQVTLRCSSQSGHNTVSWYQQALGQGPQFIFQYYREEENGRGNFPPRFSGLQFPNYSSELNVNALELDDSALYLCASSSHGVGSAQETQYFGPGTRLLVL.

This chain joins TRBV30 and TRBJ2-3, with 7 bases aligning to TRBD2. V shed 5 bases, J shed 4 bases, and the junction held 12 bases outside the gene matches. Germline loops: CDR1 GTSNPN, CDR2 SVGIG (reference sequence). The CDR3 has 15 residues. The CDR3: CAWGRGREVADTQYF. The CDR3, as DNA: TGTGCCTGGGGACGGGGACGGGAGGTCGCAGATACGCAGTATTTT.

This clone was picked up one time. The chain uses TRBV5-4 and TRBJ2-1; D remains unclear. V shed 4 bases and J shed 0 bases, with 8 bases lying between them. CDR1 is SGHNT, CDR2 YYREEE, per germline (reference sequence). The length of the CDR3 is 14 residues. For the CDR3, the DNA is TGTGCCAGCAGCCTTTTTTCCTCCTACAATGAGCAGTTCTTC. Its protein is CASSLFSSYNEQFF.

The chain links TRBV6-1 to TRBJ1-2; 8 bases align to TRBD1. Looked up from germline, CDR1 is MNHNS and CDR2 is SASEGT. The CDR3 loop spans 13 amino acids. Trimming removed 2 bases from V and 6 bases from J; junction bases left unmatched: 2. CDR3 amino acids: CASSEPTGDGYTF. The CDR3 DNA is TGTGCCAGCAGTGAACCGACAGGGGATGGCTACACCTTC.

This chain joins TRBV2 and TRBJ1-5, with D possibly being TRBD1 (5 bases). The CDR3 loop spans 15 amino acids. V dropped 6 bases and J dropped 0 bases, with 12 bases sitting between them. The germline V gene encodes CDR1 SNHLY and CDR2 FYNNEI. CDR3 coding DNA: TGTGCCAGCAGGTCGGGACTTAATAGCAATCAGCCCCAGCATTTT. Its translation is CASRSGLNSNQPQHF. The full variable domain, rest sourced from reference TRBV2 and TRBJ1-5, is EPEVTQTPSHQVTQMGQEVILRCVPISNHLYFYWYRQILGQKVEFLVSFYNNEISEKSEIFDDQFSVERPDGSNFTLKIRSTKLEDSAMYFCASRSGLNSNQPQHFGDGTRLSIL.

V and J are TRBV6-1 and TRBJ2-7, with D tentatively TRBD1 (6 bases). The CDR3 runs to 14 residues. V was clipped by 10 bases and J by 2 bases, with 18 bases between them. CDR1 is MNHNS, CDR2 SASEGT, per germline. For the CDR3, the DNA is TGTGCCACCATCCCACAGGGACGACCCTACGAGCAGTACTTC. Its translation: CATIPQGRPYEQYF.

This chain joins TRBV29-1 and TRBJ2-5, with 11 bases identical to TRBD2. The V gene's germline CDR1 is SQVTM and CDR2 ANQGSEA. The CDR3 sequence is 15 residues long. With 6 bases clipped from V and 3 bases from J, the junction kept 9 bases outside the gene matches. The CDR3 sequence: CSVTTGTSGKETQYF. For the CDR3, the DNA is TGCAGCGTGACCACCGGGACTAGCGGAAAAGAGACCCAGTACTTC.

This sequence joins TRBV30 and TRBJ2-5, with D maybe TRBD1 (5 bases). The J call may be mistaken, given a closer DNA end match to TRBJ2-7. Looked up from germline, CDR1 is GTSNPN and CDR2 is SVGIG (reference sequence). The CDR3 is 12 amino acids. CDR3 protein: CAWSRVGYEQYF. In DNA form, the CDR3 reads TGTGCCTGGAGCAGGGTAGGTTACGAGCAGTACTTC.

V and J are TRBV2 and TRBJ2-3; weak D call: TRBD2 (6 bases). V dropped 4 bases and J dropped 5 bases, with 13 bases sitting between them. The germline V gene encodes CDR1 SNHLY and CDR2 FYNNEI. The CDR3 sequence is 14 residues long. DNA for the CDR3: TGTGCCAGCAGTGTGGGACGGGAGAGAGATACGCAGTATTTT. It translates to CASSVGRERDTQYF.

This chain connects TRBV7-9 to TRBJ1-1, with D hard to call. Germline V gives CDR1 SEHNR, CDR2 FQNEAQ (reference sequence). V lost 5 bases and J lost 7, with 14 bases in between. The CDR3 covers 13 residues. The CDR3 here is CASSPTQVGEAFF. In DNA, the CDR3 is TGTGCCAGCAGCCCGACCCAGGTGGGTGAAGCTTTCTTT.

V usage is TRBV6-5 and J usage is TRBJ2-7; D might be TRBD1 (6 bases). Trimming left V 6 bases short and J 0 bases short, with 15 bases between. The CDR3 loop spans 15 amino acids. Germline CDR1 and CDR2: MNHEY and SVGAGI. As DNA, the CDR3 is TGTGCCAGCAGGGACGGGACATCGAGCTCCTACGAGCAGTACTTC. Translation: CASRDGTSSSYEQYF.

Written as DNA, the CDR3 is TGCGCCAGCAGCCAAGAGCGTATCTCTGGAAACACCATATATTTT. This codes for CASSQERISGNTIYF. V gene TRBV4-1 combines with J gene TRBJ1-3; D is ambiguous. The V gene lost 0 bases and the J gene lost 0 bases, with 6 bases spanning the gap. Germline values: CDR1 MGHRA, CDR2 YSYEKL. The CDR3 has 15 residues.

The V call is TRBV29-1, the J call TRBJ2-7; a weak D match, TRBD1 (5 bases). V was trimmed by 3 bases and J by 4 bases, leaving 16 bases between them. The CDR3 runs to 14 residues. CDR1 is SQVTM, CDR2 ANQGSEA, per germline. The CDR3 sequence is CSVDIQEGTYEQYF. DNA for the CDR3: TGCAGCGTTGACATACAGGAAGGAACTTACGAGCAGTACTTC.